A single sample is the source of the 11 T cell receptor beta chains below, sequenced in a study of T cell responses to AZD1222 COVID-19 vaccine. Sequencing was performed with immunoSEQ multiplex PCR; in TCRdb, only in-frame clones are kept and a portion is missing. The table lists 180,000 or so clones, 90% to 95% of them singletons. Sequenced here: peripheral blood, sampled on day 0 of AZD1222 vaccination. All receptors come from an adult in good health.

The count of this clone is one. This sequence joins TRBV5-5 and TRBJ1-6, with D perhaps matching TRBD1 (6 bases). Looked up from germline, CDR1 is SGHKS and CDR2 is YYEKEE (reference sequence). The CDR3 extends over 17 amino acids. V lost 0 bases and J 5 bases, leaving 15 bases between the germline ends. The CDR3 spells CASSLAKDSANNSPLHF. The CDR3 nucleotides are TGTGCCAGCAGCTTGGCGAAGGACAGCGCAAATAATTCACCCCTCCACTTT.

This clone was recorded only once. The V call is TRBV10-3, the J call TRBJ1-5; D is unclear. Trimming shortened V by 2 bases and J by 1 base, and 18 bases separated the two germline ends. Germline CDR1 reads ENHRY; CDR2 reads SYGVKD. This CDR3 comprises 18 residues. The CDR3 sequence is CAISEHTSQAGSNQPQHF. The CDR3 nucleotides read TGTGCCATCAGTGAGCACACTTCCCAGGCTGGGAGCAATCAGCCCCAGCATTTT.

Details on this clone: An end of the junction does not agree with germline; a read error may underlie this. This chain uses TRBV4-2 with TRBJ2-1; D remains unclear. The CDR3 has 14 amino acids. Germline CDR1 is LGHNA and CDR2 is YNFKEQ. CDR3 amino acids: CASTQVGSRAEQFF. In nucleotides, the CDR3 is TGTGCCAGCACCCAAGTCGGGTCTCGAGCTGAGCAGTTCTTC.

The rearrangement uses TRBV19 and TRBJ2-7, with 10 bases aligning to TRBD1. Looked up from germline, CDR1 is LNHDA and CDR2 is SQIVND (reference sequence). The J segment lost 3 bases and the V segment lost 5 bases, leaving 4 bases of the junction unmatched. This CDR3 is 14 amino acids long. The CDR3 reads CASSVTGGDYEQYF. In DNA form, the CDR3 reads TGTGCCAGTAGTGTGACAGGGGGCGACTACGAGCAGTACTTC.

This clone was observed a single time. This chain links TRBV6-5 with TRBJ2-4; D is undetermined. Trimming removed 6 bases at V and 0 bases at J, with 6 bases between. In germline, CDR1 is MNHEY, CDR2 SVGAGI. The CDR3 has 13 amino acids. CDR3 sequence: CASSDLAKNIQYF. The CDR3 DNA reads TGTGCCAGCAGCGACCTAGCCAAAAACATTCAGTACTTC.

V and J are TRBV10-3 and TRBJ1-1, with no clear D. V was pared by 2 bases and J by 3 bases, with 10 bases between. CDR1 ENHRY and CDR2 SYGVKD come from the germline V gene. This CDR3 region has 14 residues. CDR3 protein: CAISEGPADTEAFF. The CDR3 DNA reads TGTGCCATCAGTGAGGGGCCGGCGGACACTGAAGCTTTCTTT.

This clone showed up just a few times. The V call is TRBV30, the J call TRBJ2-3; unclear D gene. Looked up from germline, CDR1 is GTSNPN and CDR2 is SVGIG (reference sequence). Between the trimmed V and J ends, which lost 5 bases and 1 base, there was a span of 10 bases. This CDR3 has 13 amino acids. In DNA, the CDR3 is TGTGCCTGGGCCCCTTTAGGCACAGATACGCAGTATTTT. Encoded protein: CAWAPLGTDTQYF.

The V call is TRBV11-2, the J call TRBJ1-1, with 9 bases identical to TRBD1. CDR3 length: 14 residues. V was clipped by 6 bases and J by 1 base; unmatched bases: 3. Germline-derived CDR1 and CDR2 are SGHAT and FQNNGV. CDR3 sequence (DNA): TGTGCCAGCAGACAACAGGGGGCGAACACTGAAGCTTTCTTT. As protein: CASRQQGANTEAFF.

V is TRBV10-1 and J is TRBJ2-1, with D perhaps TRBD1 (6 bases). This CDR3 is built from 16 residues. In germline, CDR1 is WNHNN, CDR2 SYGVQD (reference sequence). The V end lost 0 bases, the J end lost 4 bases, and 13 bases lay between the germline ends. CDR3 protein: CASSESAGDDYNEQFF. The CDR3 bases are TGCGCCAGCAGTGAGTCAGCAGGGGATGATTACAATGAGCAGTTCTTC.

The V and J genes are TRBV15 and TRBJ1-2; 7 bases line up with TRBD1. The V gene's germline CDR1 is LNHNV and CDR2 YYDKDF (reference sequence). CDR3 length: 15 residues. V lost 4 bases and J lost 4; bases outside the gene matches: 9. The DNA of the CDR3 is TGTGCCACCAGCATTAGGGGGGACAGTCCCTATGGCTACACCTTC. Protein: CATSIRGDSPYGYTF.

This clone was detected only a few times. The chain combines TRBV30 with TRBJ2-5, with a possible D match to TRBD1 (5 bases). The CDR3 spans 12 residues. The V and J ends lost 0 bases and 4 bases respectively, with 6 bases between them. Germline V gene lookup returns CDR1 GTSNPN and CDR2 SVGIG (reference sequence). CDR3: CAWSVRGETQYF. The CDR3 coding sequence is TGTGCCTGGAGTGTTAGGGGAGAGACCCAGTACTTC.